These 2 T cell receptor beta chains were sequenced from one sample in a study of cytomegalovirus exposure and HLA in healthy donors. Primers: 60 Vbeta forward and 13 Jbeta reverse. Generated by immunoSEQ multiplex PCR, the TCRdb table keeps only in-frame clones and is missing some. Found here are roughly 92,000 clones, 81% of them singletons; the top ten hold around 4.2%. The sequencing sample was made of PBMCs. Receptors were obtained from a woman in her 70s in good health and CMV-seropositive.

The V gene is TRBV28, the J gene TRBJ2-6; 7 bases align to TRBD2. The CDR3 contains 16 residues. V lost 8 bases, J lost 1 base, and 8 bases stayed unmatched. The germline gives CDR1 MDHEN, CDR2 SYDVKM. The chain's CDR3 is CASEYSGRSGANVLTF. The CDR3 DNA sequence: TGTGCCAGCGAATATTCCGGGAGGTCTGGGGCCAACGTCCTGACTTTC.

J is TRBJ2-5 and V is TRBV7-9; D perhaps matches TRBD1 (5 bases). V was pared by 5 bases and J by 5 bases, with 21 bases between. CDR3 length: 16 residues. Germline CDR1 and CDR2: SEHNR and FQNEAQ (reference sequence). The CDR3: CASSHNVGRSWETQYF. In DNA, the CDR3 is TGTGCCAGCAGCCACAACGTGGGGCGGAGCTGGGAGACCCAGTACTTC.